The 21 T cell receptor beta chains below were found in one sample sequenced in a study of blood T cells in healthy people across ages. A second PCR of about 7 to 12 cycles used a sample-barcoded 5' primer and a J-beta primer mix. TCRdb redid the calling of the 5' RACE reads with MiXCR, one entry per CDR3 protein. Here the sample spans just over 1 million distinct CDR3 sequences, roughly 45% being singletons. Sequenced material: blood. The source of these receptors is a woman aged 60-75 years in good health.

The chain links TRBV3-1 to TRBJ2-7, with 9 bases identical to TRBD2. The CDR3 has 14 amino acids. V was pared by 6 bases and J by 3 bases, with 6 bases of the junction left unmatched. The germline V gene encodes CDR1 LGHDT and CDR2 YNNKEL (reference sequence). The CDR3 nucleotides read TGTGCCAGCAGAGTCGGGCGGGAGGGCTACGAGCAGTACTTC. Amino acid sequence: CASRVGREGYEQYF.

The chain combines TRBV7-9 with TRBJ2-1, with 7 nucleotides matching TRBD1. The CDR3 is made up of 15 amino acids. Germline lookup yields CDR1 SEHNR and CDR2 FQNEAQ (reference sequence). V was pared by 4 bases and J by 4 bases, with 7 bases of the junction left unmatched. CDR3 sequence reads: CASSSPGQPYNEQFF. DNA of the CDR3: TGTGCCAGCAGCTCACCGGGACAGCCATACAATGAGCAGTTCTTC.

To note about this clonotype: The junction shows a germline mismatch at one end, possibly a read error. The J gene is TRBJ2-7, the V gene TRBV7-6, with D maybe TRBD2 (6 bases). Germline assignment: CDR1 SGHVS and CDR2 FNYEAQ. The CDR3 sequence is 16 residues long. CDR3 amino acids: CASSRQGGGNSYEQYF. In DNA form, the CDR3 reads TGCGCCAGCAGCCGCCAGGGTGGGGGGAACTCCTACGAGCAGTACTTC.

V and J are TRBV7-9 and TRBJ2-3; 15 nucleotides align to TRBD2. Germline V CDR1 and CDR2: SEHNR, FQNEAQ (reference sequence). The CDR3 is 16 amino acids. The V segment lost 5 bases and the J segment 3 bases; nucleotides outside the gene matches: 3. DNA of the CDR3: TGTGCCAGCAGCCGGACTAGCGGGAGGGAAACAGATACGCAGTATTTT. Translation: CASSRTSGRETDTQYF.

A few counts support this clonotype. This chain links TRBV30 with TRBJ1-2; TRBD1 is a possible D gene (6 bases). The CDR3 has 13 residues. Germline CDR1 and CDR2: GTSNPN and SVGIG (reference sequence). V dropped 4 bases and J dropped 4 bases, with 13 bases sitting between them. The CDR3 DNA reads TGTGCCTGGACAGGGGAACAACTCTATGGCTACACCTTC. Protein sequence: CAWTGEQLYGYTF. Based on the CDR3 plus reference TRBV30 and TRBJ1-2, the full variable domain is SQTIHQWPATLVQPVGSPLSLECTVEGTSNPNLYWYRQAAGRGLQLLFYSVGIGQISSEVPQNLSASRPQDRQFILSSKKLLLSDSGFYLCAWTGEQLYGYTFGSGTRLTVV.

This clonotype was seen a handful of times. This chain connects TRBV4-2 to TRBJ1-2, with D maybe TRBD1 (6 bases). Trimming took off 0 bases at V and 3 bases at J, with 14 bases between the two ends. Germline V gene sequence: CDR1 LGHNA, CDR2 YNFKEQ. The CDR3 is made up of 16 amino acids. Written as DNA, the CDR3 is TGTGCCAGCAGCCAAGATCTCAGGACAGTGCACTATGGCTACACCTTC. It specifies CASSQDLRTVHYGYTF.

The chain links TRBV7-6 to TRBJ2-1; TRBD2 agrees at 13 bases. The J call may be mistaken, given a closer DNA end match to TRBJ2-7. Germline values: CDR1 SGHVS, CDR2 FNYEAQ. The length of the CDR3 is 19 residues. DNA of the CDR3: TGTGCCAGCAGCTTTGGGACTAGCGGGATGAGAAGCTCCTACAATGAGCAGTACTTC. Its translation is CASSFGTSGMRSSYNEQYF.

The chain joins TRBV11-1 to TRBJ1-1, with TRBD1 matching 8 bases. The V and J ends lost 5 bases and 5 bases, in that order; junction bases with no gene match: 10. The germline V gene has CDR1 SGHAT and CDR2 FQDESV (reference sequence). The CDR3 covers 15 residues. CDR3 loop: CASSPRPRGLTEAFF. The CDR3 DNA follows: TGTGCCAGCAGCCCTCGGCCCAGGGGGCTGACTGAAGCTTTCTTT.

The DNA for the CDR3 is TGTGCCAGCAGTTTAGGACCCCGGGCAGGGGGCTACACCTTC. Protein sequence: CASSLGPRAGGYTF. The V gene is TRBV12-3 or TRBV12-4, the J gene TRBJ1-2; maybe TRBD1 (5 bases). The CDR3 length is 14 residues. The ends were cut back, 1 base at V and 8 bases at J, with 14 bases in the middle.

The chain recombines TRBV7-6 with TRBJ2-3, with 11 bases fitting TRBD2. The ends lost 4 bases at V and 6 bases at J; junction bases unmatched: 9. The CDR3 is made up of 16 amino acids. Germline V lookup: CDR1 SGHVS, CDR2 FNYEAQ. CDR3 nucleotide sequence: TGTGCCAGCAGCTCCCGGCTAGCGGGAGGAATGGATACGCAGTATTTT. Protein sequence: CASSSRLAGGMDTQYF.

This clonotype was seen just once. J is TRBJ2-5 and V is TRBV11-2; 9 bases are shared with TRBD2. The DNA end lines up better with TRBJ2-7; the J call may be wrong. The CDR3 contains 15 residues. The germline gives CDR1 SGHAT, CDR2 FQNNGV. CDR3 region: CASSIIAGVVYEQYF. The DNA of the CDR3 is TGTGCCAGCAGCATTATAGCGGGAGTCGTCTACGAGCAGTACTTC.

In this sample, this clonotype turned up a few times. The V and J genes are TRBV3-1 and TRBJ1-2; D is undetermined. V was trimmed by 4 bases and J by 3 bases, leaving 6 bases between them. The CDR3 spans 12 residues. CDR1 is LGHDT, CDR2 YNNKEL, per germline (reference sequence). The CDR3 region has the DNA TGTGCCAGCAGCCGAAATGACTATGGCTACACCTTC. Its translation: CASSRNDYGYTF.

This clonotype was detected only a few times. The gene calls are TRBV20-1 and TRBJ2-6; D ambiguous. The CDR3 is 13 amino acids. Deletions cut 4 bases from V and 0 bases from J, with 4 bases between. Germline CDR1 and CDR2: DFQATT and SNEGSKA (reference sequence). CDR3 loop: CSAIRSGANVLTF. CDR3 DNA sequence: TGCAGTGCTATACGCTCTGGGGCCAACGTCCTGACTTTC.

This chain joins TRBV5-4 and TRBJ2-1, with D unclear. The CDR3 has 16 residues. Trimming stripped 3 bases from V and 0 bases from J, with 13 bases between. Germline V gene data show CDR1 as SGHNT and CDR2 as YYREEE (reference sequence). The CDR3 DNA reads TGTGCCAGCAGCTCAGGACGGATGAGCTCCTACAATGAGCAGTTCTTC. Protein product: CASSSGRMSSYNEQFF.

This clonotype was seen only a few times. The V and J genes are TRBV20-1 and TRBJ2-7, with 13 bases that match TRBD2. The trim removed 5 bases at V and 2 bases at J, leaving 3 bases unmatched. Germline V gene sequence: CDR1 DFQATT, CDR2 SNEGSKA (reference sequence). CDR3 size: 14 residues. CDR3 protein: CSAQGLAGAYEQYF. The CDR3 nucleotides read TGCAGTGCTCAAGGACTAGCGGGGGCCTACGAGCAGTACTTC.

With regard to this clonotype: An end of the junction does not agree with germline; a read error may underlie this. V gene TRBV2 combines with J gene TRBJ2-7; 9 bases agree with TRBD1. The CDR3 runs 15 residues. Germline V gene data show CDR1 as SNHLY and CDR2 as FYNNEI. The CDR3, as DNA: TGTGCCAGCAGGATCGCCCGGACAGGGGACCGCGAGCAGTGCTTC. It encodes CASRIARTGDREQCF.

This clonotype was recorded a few times. The genes are TRBV7-9 and TRBJ2-7; no reliable D call. V lost 5 bases to trimming and J lost 6 bases, with 11 bases between them. This CDR3 region has 12 residues. The germline gives CDR1 SEHNR, CDR2 FQNEAQ (reference sequence). Written as DNA, the CDR3 is TGTGCCAGCAGCCAAAAGCCGGGCGAGCAGTACTTC. Its translation: CASSQKPGEQYF.

CDR3 nucleotide sequence: TGCAGTGCTAGAAAATTGAAGAGCGGCGTCAGTGAGCAGTTCTTC. Amino acid sequence: CSARKLKSGVSEQFF. The rearrangement uses TRBV20-1 and TRBJ2-1; D might be TRBD2 (5 bases). V lost 2 bases and J lost 9, with 20 bases in between. CDR3 length: 15 amino acids. The germline gives CDR1 DFQATT, CDR2 SNEGSKA (reference sequence).

The chain has TRBV7-8 and TRBJ2-3; D not resolved. Trimming cost V 10 bases and J 4 bases, with 9 bases left between them. The CDR3 is 11 amino acids. Germline V gene lookup returns CDR1 SGHVS and CDR2 FQNEAQ. The CDR3, as DNA: TGTGCCACCTCCATGGCAGATACGCAGTATTTT. This sequence encodes CATSMADTQYF.

V gene TRBV7-6 combines with J gene TRBJ2-1; D gene ambiguous. Looked up from germline, CDR1 is SGHVS and CDR2 is FNYEAQ. The V end lost 1 base, the J end lost 9 bases, and 13 bases lay between the germline ends. The CDR3 extends over 14 amino acids. The CDR3 nucleotides are TGTGCCAGCAGCTTAGGTGGCCTAGTCGGTGAGCAGTTCTTC. This encodes CASSLGGLVGEQFF.

V is TRBV10-2 and J is TRBJ2-5; 9 positions match TRBD2. V lost 10 bases and J lost 4; bases outside the gene matches: 7. CDR3 length equals 13 residues. CDR1 and CDR2 (germline): WSHSY, SAAADI. CDR3 protein: CATRTSDLETQYF. The DNA of the CDR3 is TGCGCCACGCGGACTAGCGACCTAGAGACCCAGTACTTC.